The T cell receptor beta chain described here comes from a study of OX40 agonist ivuxolimab in advanced cancers. Sequencing used immunoSEQ multiplex PCR; TCRdb keeps in-frame clones, though not all of them. The sample holds more than 11,000 clones, 80% seen once. The CDR3 is 15 amino acids. V gave up 5 bases and J gave up 1 base, with 9 bases separating them. Germline V gene data show CDR1 as SEHNR and CDR2 as FQNEAQ (reference sequence). The source of this sequence is an adult with an advanced solid tumor such as melanoma, head and neck, liver or kidney cancer. Sample: CD4+ or CD8+ T cells sorted from blood, taken in a trial of the OX40 agonist ivuxolimab. The chain combines TRBV7-9 with TRBJ2-6; the D gene is possibly TRBD1 (5 bases). In DNA, the CDR3 is TGTGCCAGCAGCCTAAAGGGGTCTGGGGCCAACGTCCTGACTTTC. Protein: CASSLKGSGANVLTF. Full variable domain (remainder filled in from reference TRBV7-9 and TRBJ2-6): DTGVSQNPRHKITKRGQNVTFRCDPISEHNRLYWYRQTLGQGPEFLTYFQNEAQLEKSRLLSDRFSAERPKGSFSTLEIQRTEQGDSAMYLCASSLKGSGANVLTFGAGSRLTVL.